This TCR beta chain originates from a study of neurological immune-mediated disorders. Whole-study context: The disease course was relapsing-remitting in 31 and secondary progressive in 3 of the 34 multiple sclerosis patients. Study-level results: TCR clonal expansion peaked in HTLV-1-associated myelopathy patients and was lowest in multiple sclerosis patients.

TCRdb independently ran MiXCR on the 5' RACE reads; one entry per CDR3 protein. The table records 65,000 to 95,000 distinct CDR3 sequences, around 6% of them present only once. Time point described: longitudinal time-point 2. V lost 1 base to trimming and J lost 3 bases, with 2 bases between them. The CDR3 totals 12 residues. CDR1 is SGDLS, CDR2 YYNGEE, per germline. At least ten counts were recorded for this clonotype. No antigen is known for it. The sequenced sample was PBMCs. This clonotype was sampled from a woman in her sixties with multiple sclerosis. The chain has TRBV9 and TRBJ2-4, with D unresolved. CDR3 coding DNA: TGTGCCAGCAGCGTAAACAAAAACATTCAGTACTTC. Translation gives CASSVNKNIQYF.